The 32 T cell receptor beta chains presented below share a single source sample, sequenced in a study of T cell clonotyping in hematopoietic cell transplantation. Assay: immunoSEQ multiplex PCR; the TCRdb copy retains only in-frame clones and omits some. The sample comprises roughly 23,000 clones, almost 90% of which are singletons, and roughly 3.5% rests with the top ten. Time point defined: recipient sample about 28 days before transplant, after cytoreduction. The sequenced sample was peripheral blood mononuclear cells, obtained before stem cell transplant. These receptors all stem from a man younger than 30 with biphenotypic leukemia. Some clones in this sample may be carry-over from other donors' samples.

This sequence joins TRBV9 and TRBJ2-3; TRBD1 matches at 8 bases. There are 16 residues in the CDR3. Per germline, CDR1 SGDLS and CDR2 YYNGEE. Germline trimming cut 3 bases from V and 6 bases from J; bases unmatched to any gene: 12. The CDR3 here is CASSGAPGQVRDTQYF. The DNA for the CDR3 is TGTGCCAGCAGCGGAGCACCGGGACAGGTCCGGGATACGCAGTATTTT. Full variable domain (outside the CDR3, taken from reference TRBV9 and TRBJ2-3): DSGVTQTPKHLITATGQRVTLRCSPRSGDLSVYWYQQSLDQGLQFLIQYYNGEERAKGNILERFSAQQFPDLHSELNLSSLELGDSALYFCASSGAPGQVRDTQYFGPGTRLTVL.

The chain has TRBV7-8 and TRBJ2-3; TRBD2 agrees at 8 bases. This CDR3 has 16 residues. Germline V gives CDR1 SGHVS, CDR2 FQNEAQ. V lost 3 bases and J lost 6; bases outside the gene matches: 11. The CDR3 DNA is TGTGCCAGCAGCTTCCTGGCCGCGGGGGGACTGGATACGCAGTATTTT. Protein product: CASSFLAAGGLDTQYF.

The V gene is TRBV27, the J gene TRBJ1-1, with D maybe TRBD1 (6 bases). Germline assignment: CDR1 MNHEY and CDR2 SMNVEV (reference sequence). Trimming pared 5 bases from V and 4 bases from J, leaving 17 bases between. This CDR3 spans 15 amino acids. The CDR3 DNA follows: TGTGCCAGCAGTCCTCGTAGGGGGGGATCCACTGAAGCTTTCTTT. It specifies CASSPRRGGSTEAFF.

As DNA, the CDR3 is TGCGCCAGCAGTCACCGGGACAACTCCTACGAGCAGTACTTC. This sequence encodes CASSHRDNSYEQYF. V gene TRBV4-1 combines with J gene TRBJ2-7, with D tentatively TRBD1 (6 bases). This CDR3 is built from 14 residues. Trimming left V 6 bases short and J 0 bases short, with 12 bases between. The V gene's germline CDR1 is MGHRA and CDR2 YSYEKL.

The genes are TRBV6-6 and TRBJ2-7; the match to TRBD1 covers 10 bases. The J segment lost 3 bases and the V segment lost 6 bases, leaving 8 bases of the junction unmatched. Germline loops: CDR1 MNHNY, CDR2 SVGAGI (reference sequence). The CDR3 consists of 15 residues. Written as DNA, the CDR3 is TGTGCCAGCAGGATTTCTGGACAGGGGGACTACGAGCAGTACTTC. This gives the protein CASRISGQGDYEQYF.

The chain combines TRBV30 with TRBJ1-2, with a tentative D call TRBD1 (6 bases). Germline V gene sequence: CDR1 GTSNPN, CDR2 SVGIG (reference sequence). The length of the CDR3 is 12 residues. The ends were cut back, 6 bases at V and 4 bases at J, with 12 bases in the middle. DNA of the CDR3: TGTGCCTGCGGCCCAGGGGTCTATGGCTACACCTTC. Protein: CACGPGVYGYTF.

The CDR3: CASSLIGTAVSTDTQYF. The CDR3 DNA follows: TGTGCCAGCAGCTTAATAGGAACGGCTGTAAGCACAGATACGCAGTATTTT. The gene calls are TRBV7-3 and TRBJ2-3; D call uncertain. V gave up 1 base and J gave up 0 bases, with 14 bases separating them. The CDR3 contains 17 residues. CDR1 is SGHTA and CDR2 is FQGTGA in the germline V gene.

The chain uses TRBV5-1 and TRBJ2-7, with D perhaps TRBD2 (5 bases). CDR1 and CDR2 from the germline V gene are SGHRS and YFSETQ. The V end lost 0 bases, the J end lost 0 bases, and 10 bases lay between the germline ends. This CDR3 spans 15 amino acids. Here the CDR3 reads CASSLVAGNSYEQYF. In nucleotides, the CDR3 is TGCGCCAGCAGCTTGGTTGCCGGGAACTCCTACGAGCAGTACTTC.

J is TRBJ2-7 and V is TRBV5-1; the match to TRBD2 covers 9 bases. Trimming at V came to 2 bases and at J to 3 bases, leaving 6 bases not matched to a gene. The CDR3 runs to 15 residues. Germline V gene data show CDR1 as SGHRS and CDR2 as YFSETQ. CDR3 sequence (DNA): TGCGCCAGCAGCTTAGTAGCGGGGGCCGACTACGAGCAGTACTTC. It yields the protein CASSLVAGADYEQYF. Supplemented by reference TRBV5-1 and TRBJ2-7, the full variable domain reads KAGVTQTPRYLIKTRGQQVTLSCSPISGHRSVSWYQQTPGQGLQFLFEYFSETQRNKGNFPGRFSGRQFSNSRSEMNVSTLELGDSALYLCASSLVAGADYEQYFGPGTRLTVT.

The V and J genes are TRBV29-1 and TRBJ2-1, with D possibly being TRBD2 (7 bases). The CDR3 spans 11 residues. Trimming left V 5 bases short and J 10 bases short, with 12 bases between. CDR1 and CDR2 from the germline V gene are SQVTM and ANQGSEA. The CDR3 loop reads CSVRGGREQFF. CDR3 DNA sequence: TGCAGCGTTAGGGGGGGTAGGGAGCAGTTCTTC.

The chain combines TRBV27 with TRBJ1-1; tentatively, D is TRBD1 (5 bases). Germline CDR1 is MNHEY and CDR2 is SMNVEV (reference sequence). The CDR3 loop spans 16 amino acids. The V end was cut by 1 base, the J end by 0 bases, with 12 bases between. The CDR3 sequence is CASSLLGGGLNTEAFF. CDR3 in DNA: TGTGCCAGCAGTTTATTGGGGGGGGGATTGAACACTGAAGCTTTCTTT.

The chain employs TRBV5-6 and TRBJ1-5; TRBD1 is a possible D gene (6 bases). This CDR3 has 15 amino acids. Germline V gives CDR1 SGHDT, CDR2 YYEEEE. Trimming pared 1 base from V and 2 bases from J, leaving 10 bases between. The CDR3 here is CASSLRGIGNQPQHF. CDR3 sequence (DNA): TGTGCCAGCAGCTTGAGGGGGATCGGCAATCAGCCCCAGCATTTT.

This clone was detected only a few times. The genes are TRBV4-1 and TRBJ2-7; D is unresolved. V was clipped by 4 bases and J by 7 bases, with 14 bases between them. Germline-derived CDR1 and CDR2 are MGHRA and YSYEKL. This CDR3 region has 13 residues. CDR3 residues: CASSLKIGWEQYF. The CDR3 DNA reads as TGCGCCAGCAGCCTTAAGATCGGGTGGGAGCAGTACTTC.

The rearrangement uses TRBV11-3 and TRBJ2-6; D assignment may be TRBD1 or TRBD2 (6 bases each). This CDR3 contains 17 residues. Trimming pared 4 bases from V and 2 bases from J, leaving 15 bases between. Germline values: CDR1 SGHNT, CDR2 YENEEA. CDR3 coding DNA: TGTGCCAGCAGCTCGAATGAGGGGGGCGCTGGGGCCAACGTCCTGACTTTC. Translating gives CASSSNEGGAGANVLTF.

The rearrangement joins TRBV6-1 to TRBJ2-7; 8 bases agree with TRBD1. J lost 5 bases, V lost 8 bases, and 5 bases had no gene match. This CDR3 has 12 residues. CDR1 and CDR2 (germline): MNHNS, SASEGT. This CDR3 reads CASADRAHEQYF. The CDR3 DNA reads TGTGCCAGCGCGGACAGGGCTCACGAGCAGTACTTC.

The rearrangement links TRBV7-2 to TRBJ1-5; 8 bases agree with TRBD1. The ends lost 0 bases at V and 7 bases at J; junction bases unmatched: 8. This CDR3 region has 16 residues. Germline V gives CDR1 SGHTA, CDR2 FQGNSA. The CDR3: CASSLAVRAGGQPQHF. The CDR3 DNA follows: TGTGCCAGCAGCTTAGCGGTCAGGGCAGGGGGCCAGCCCCAGCATTTT.

In nucleotides, the CDR3 is TGTGCCAGCAGTGGAGGAAATCAGCCCCAGCATTTT. Its translation: CASSGGNQPQHF. The V gene is TRBV2, the J gene TRBJ1-5; D ambiguous. CDR1 is SNHLY and CDR2 is FYNNEI in the germline V gene. V lost 4 bases and J 4 bases, leaving 5 bases between the germline ends. The CDR3 has 12 residues.

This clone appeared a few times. CDR3 coding DNA: TGTGCCAGCAGTTTATTTTCCAGGACCGGGGAGCTGTTTTTT. Its protein product is CASSLFSRTGELFF. The V gene is TRBV28, the J gene TRBJ2-2; D unclear. V lost 1 base and J 5 bases, leaving 8 bases between the germline ends. The CDR3 is made up of 14 amino acids. Germline V CDR1 and CDR2: MDHEN, SYDVKM.

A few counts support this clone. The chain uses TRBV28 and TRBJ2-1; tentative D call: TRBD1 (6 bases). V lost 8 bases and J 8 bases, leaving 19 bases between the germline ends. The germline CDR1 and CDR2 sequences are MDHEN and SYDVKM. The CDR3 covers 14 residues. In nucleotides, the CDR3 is TGTGCCAGCCGAGGCGCGCAGGGGAGCGATGAGCAGTTCTTC. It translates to CASRGAQGSDEQFF.

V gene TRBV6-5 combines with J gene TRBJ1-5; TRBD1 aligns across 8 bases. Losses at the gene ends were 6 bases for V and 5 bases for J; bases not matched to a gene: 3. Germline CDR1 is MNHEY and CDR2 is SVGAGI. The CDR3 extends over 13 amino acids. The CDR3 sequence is CASRIQGDQPQHF. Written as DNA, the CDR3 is TGTGCCAGCAGAATACAGGGGGATCAGCCCCAGCATTTT.

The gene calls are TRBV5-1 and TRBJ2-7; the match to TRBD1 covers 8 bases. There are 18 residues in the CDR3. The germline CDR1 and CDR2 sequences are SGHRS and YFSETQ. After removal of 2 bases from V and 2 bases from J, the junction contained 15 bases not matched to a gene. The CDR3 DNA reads TGCGCCAGCAGCTTTTTTACAGGGGGTGGGGATCTCCCCTACGAGCAGTACTTC. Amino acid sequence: CASSFFTGGGDLPYEQYF.

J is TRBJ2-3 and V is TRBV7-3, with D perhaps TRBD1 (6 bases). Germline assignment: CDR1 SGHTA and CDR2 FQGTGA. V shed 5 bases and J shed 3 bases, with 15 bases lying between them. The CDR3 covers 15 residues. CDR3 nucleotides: TGTGCCAGCAGCCAACAGGGTTTGGCGACAGATACGCAGTATTTT. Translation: CASSQQGLATDTQYF.

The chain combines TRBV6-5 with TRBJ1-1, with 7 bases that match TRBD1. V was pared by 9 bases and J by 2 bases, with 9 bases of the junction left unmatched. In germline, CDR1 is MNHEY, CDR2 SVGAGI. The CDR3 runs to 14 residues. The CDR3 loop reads CASLAGGVNTEAFF. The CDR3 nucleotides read TGTGCCAGTCTCGCAGGGGGTGTTAACACTGAAGCTTTCTTT.

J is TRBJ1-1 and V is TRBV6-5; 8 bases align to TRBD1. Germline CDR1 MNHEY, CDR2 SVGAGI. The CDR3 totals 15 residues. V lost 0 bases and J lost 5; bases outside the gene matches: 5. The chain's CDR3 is CASSYSPTGETEAFF. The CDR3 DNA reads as TGTGCCAGCAGTTACTCGCCGACAGGGGAGACTGAAGCTTTCTTT.

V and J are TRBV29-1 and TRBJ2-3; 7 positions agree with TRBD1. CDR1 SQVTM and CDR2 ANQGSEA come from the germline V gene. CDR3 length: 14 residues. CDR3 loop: CTIFKQGTADTQYF. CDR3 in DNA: TGCACAATCTTTAAACAGGGGACAGCAGATACGCAGTATTTT.

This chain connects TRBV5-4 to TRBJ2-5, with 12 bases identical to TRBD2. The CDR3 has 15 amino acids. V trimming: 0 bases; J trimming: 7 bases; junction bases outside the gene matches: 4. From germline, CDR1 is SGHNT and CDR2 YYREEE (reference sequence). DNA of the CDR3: TGTGCCAGCAGCTTGGCGGCTAGCGGGAGGGGGACCCAGTACTTC. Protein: CASSLAASGRGTQYF.

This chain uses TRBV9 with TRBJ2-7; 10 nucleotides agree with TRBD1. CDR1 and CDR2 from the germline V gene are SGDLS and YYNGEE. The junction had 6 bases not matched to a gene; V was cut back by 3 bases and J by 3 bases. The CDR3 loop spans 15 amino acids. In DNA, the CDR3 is TGTGCCAGCAGCGAGGGACAGGGGCTCCTCTACGAGCAGTACTTC. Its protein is CASSEGQGLLYEQYF.

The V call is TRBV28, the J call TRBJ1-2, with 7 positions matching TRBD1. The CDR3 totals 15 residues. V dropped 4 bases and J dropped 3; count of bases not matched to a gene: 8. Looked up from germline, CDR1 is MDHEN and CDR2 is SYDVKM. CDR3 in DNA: TGTGCCAGCAGTTCCCCCCACAGGGGAGACTATGGCTACACCTTC. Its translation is CASSSPHRGDYGYTF.

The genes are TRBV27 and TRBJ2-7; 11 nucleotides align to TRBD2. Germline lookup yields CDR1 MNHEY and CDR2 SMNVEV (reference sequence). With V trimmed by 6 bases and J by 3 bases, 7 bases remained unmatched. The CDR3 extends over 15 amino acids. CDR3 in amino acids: CASRPGLADNYEQYF. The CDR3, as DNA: TGTGCCAGCAGACCGGGACTAGCGGACAACTACGAGCAGTACTTC.

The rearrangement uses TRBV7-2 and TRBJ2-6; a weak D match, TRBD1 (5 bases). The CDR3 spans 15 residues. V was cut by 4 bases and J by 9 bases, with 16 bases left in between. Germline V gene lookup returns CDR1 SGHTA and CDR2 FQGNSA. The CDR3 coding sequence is TGTGCCAGCAGCTCCCAGGGCCTCCGGGTCAACGTCCTGACTTTC. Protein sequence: CASSSQGLRVNVLTF.

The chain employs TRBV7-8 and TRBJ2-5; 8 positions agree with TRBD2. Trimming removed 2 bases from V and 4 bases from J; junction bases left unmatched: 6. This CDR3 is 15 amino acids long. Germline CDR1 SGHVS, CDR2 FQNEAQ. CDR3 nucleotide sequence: TGTGCCAGCAGCTTATACAGCGGGGGCGGAGAGACCCAGTACTTC. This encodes CASSLYSGGGETQYF.

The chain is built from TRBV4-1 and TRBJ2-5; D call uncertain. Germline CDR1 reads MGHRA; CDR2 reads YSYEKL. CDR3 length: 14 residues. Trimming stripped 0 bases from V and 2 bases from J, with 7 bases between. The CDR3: CASSQDYTQETQYF. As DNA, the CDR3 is TGCGCCAGCAGCCAAGATTACACTCAAGAGACCCAGTACTTC.